This T cell receptor (beta chain) came from a study of blood T cell repertoires in COVID-19 (dated by TCRdb to 2018 to 2020). Study-wide context: The collaborator samples originated in the United States, Italy and Spain and spanned the acute and convalescent phases of COVID-19. The prospective study material was composed of cDNA or gDNA derived from T cells, B-cell-depleted T cells, or PBMCs. The dataset comprised deeply sampled blood TCRbeta repertoires from subjects exposed to, actively infected with, or recovered from COVID-19. The repertoires were made available in a free public database intended to serve as a resource for research on the immune response to SARS-CoV-2. Samples came from the ongoing ImmuneRACE study (first 160 participants) plus 1,254 subjects from 6 global collaborators. Nearly every sample came with metadata listing a de-identified subject ID, COVID-19 status, age in years and sex. Where available, HLA class I and class II types were taken from metadata supplied by the sample provider and were not determined by assay-based typing.

Taken from cysteine to phenylalanine, the CDR3 has 16 residues. Only CDR3 DNA is held: 48 bases, read in frame from base 1. CDR1 MGHRA and CDR2 YSYEKL were looked up in the germline V gene. Trimming removed 6 bases from V and 6 bases from J; the gene matches leave 14 bases unexplained. TCRbeta CDR3 regions were amplified from genomic DNA using the immunoSEQ Assay, a bias-controlled multiplex PCR. As for the authors' bioinformatics: The number of nucleated cells in each sample was estimated by amplification of reference gene primers within the assay. Sequence reads were collapsed and filtered to measure the absolute abundance of every unique TCRbeta CDR3 rearrangement. Productive Simpson clonality was computed per sample as the square root of Simpson's diversity index over productive rearrangements. TCRdb obtained this table from immuneACCESS and retained in-frame rearrangements with V and J assigned. These tables miss some clones; where compared with another copy, unresolved V genes account for less than half of the shortfall, and the remainder is unexplained. V and J calls and clone size are as listed in that table; D and trimming were resolved from the DNA. The sample records just over 300,000 clones, about nine tenths of which are singletons. The top ten clones comprise approximately 2% of the sample.

One collaborating source in Seattle enrolled patients during active infection and followed them longitudinally through the course of disease. Whole blood was collected in K2EDTA tubes by collaborating institutions according to the institutions' own protocols. For TCRbeta analysis, collaborator samples were shipped as frozen whole blood, as isolated PBMCs, or as DNA extracted from either sample type. Note on this clone: Its cognate antigen has yet to be identified. The record has no base qualities; no much larger clone is one base away.

Overall results and qualifications from the work: The amount of clinical and demographic metadata varied by source and participant and was provided uncurated.

The receptor comes from a woman in her thirties with COVID-19, enrolled during active disease. Recombination linked TRBV4-1 to TRBJ1-5; TRBD1 aligns with 7 central bases. The sequencing input was peripheral blood. The CDR3 protein: CASRPDIGGIFQPQHF. At the DNA level, the sequence is TGCGCCAGCAGGCCCGATATAGGGGGCATTTTTCAGCCCCAGCATTTT.